This TCR beta chain was documented in a study of shared clonotypes between healthy human individuals. Study outcomes and limitations: Sharing across four donors was highest in naive CD4 (around 5%) and lowest in memory CD8 (roughly 0.4%). Clonotype sharing among donors was thought likely to change with sequencing depth.

About this clone: Its cognate antigen is unknown.

The naive CD8 population came from CD45RO-negative cells selected for CCR7, without terminally differentiated effector memory CD45RA+ cells. The donors were all Caucasian adults (living in Nashville, Tennessee). Assay execution took place at the deep level. Method: immunoSEQ multiplex PCR; TCRdb's copy keeps in-frame clones and lacks some. The data contain under 1 million clones, 90% to 97% of them singletons. The receptor's source is a man aged 25 to 40 in good health. The material sequenced was naive CD8+ T cells sorted from blood.

As DNA, the CDR3 is TGTGCCAGCAGCCCCCGGGGCTCCGGCACAGATACGCAGTATTTT. This codes for CASSPRGSGTDTQYF. V usage is TRBV9 and J usage is TRBJ2-3; D may match TRBD1 or TRBD2 (5 bases each). V lost 4 bases to trimming and J lost 1 base, with 13 bases between them. This CDR3 spans 15 amino acids. The germline CDR1 and CDR2 sequences are SGDLS and YYNGEE.